The entry below describes one T cell receptor beta chain. The antigen is not known. The CDR3 sequence is 13 residues long. The germline V gene encodes CDR1 LGHNT and CDR2 FRNRAP. V dropped 7 bases and J dropped 2; count of bases not matched to a gene: 1. Method: immunoSEQ multiplex PCR; TCRdb's copy keeps in-frame clones and lacks some. The data contain about 53,000 clones, approximately 92% of them singletons. These data originate in a study of OX40 agonist ivuxolimab in advanced cancers. The study, taken as a whole, reports: Doses of 0.1 to 3.0 mg/kg were accompanied by clonal expansion of CD4+ and CD8+ blood T cells by week 6. Also showing low normalized T-cell clonal expansion were some of the nonresponders.

Source: CD4+ or CD8+ T cells sorted from blood, taken in a trial of the OX40 agonist ivuxolimab. This clonotype originated in an adult with an advanced solid tumor such as melanoma, head and neck, liver or kidney cancer. The rearrangement links TRBV12-5 to TRBJ1-3; the match to TRBD1 covers 8 bases. CDR3 DNA: TGTGCTAGTGAACAGGGGGCTGGAAACACCATATATTTT. Amino acids: CASEQGAGNTIYF.